Included here is one TCR beta chain sequence, with context. As yet, its antigen is unknown. Trimming pared 1 base from V and 6 bases from J, leaving 9 bases between. The CDR3 is 13 amino acids. Germline CDR1 and CDR2: SGHAT and FQNNGV. This record comes from a study of OX40 agonist ivuxolimab in advanced cancers. The study, taken as a whole, reports: Mean expanded clone counts were higher in CD8+ than CD4+ T cells. Individuals who were partial responders at 0.1-3.0 mg/kg had clonal expansion that ranked among the lowest. Dosing at 0.1 to 3.0 mg/kg was accompanied by clonal expansion of CD4+ and CD8+ blood T cells by week 6.

Profiling relied on immunoSEQ multiplex PCR, and the TCRdb table lists in-frame clones only, not all of them. Of some 63,000 clones in the sample, around 87% were seen once. The receptor was derived from an adult with an advanced solid tumor such as melanoma, head and neck, liver or kidney cancer. The sequenced sample was CD4+ or CD8+ T cells sorted from blood, obtained in a trial of the OX40 agonist ivuxolimab. The chain links TRBV11-2 to TRBJ2-5; D tentatively reads TRBD1 or TRBD2 (6 bases each). CDR3 sequence: CASSLGGGQTQYF. The CDR3, as DNA: TGTGCCAGCAGCTTAGGAGGGGGGCAGACCCAGTACTTC.